This TCR beta chain was captured by sequencing in a study of shared clonotypes between healthy human individuals. Study information: Donors consisted of two women and a few men between 18 and 49.

Every donor, a Caucasian adult, lived in Nashville, Tennessee. Germline V lookup: CDR1 SGHRS, CDR2 YFSETQ. The ends were cut back, 0 bases at V and 0 bases at J, with 15 bases in the middle. The CDR3 is 17 residues long. This table comes from immunoSEQ multiplex PCR, and its TCRdb copy is limited to in-frame clones, with some not included. Here the sample spans about half a million clones, 81% being singletons. The sequence derives from a woman between 40 and 50 years old in good health. Some clones in this sample may be carry-over from other donors' samples. The sample comprised PBMCs. The chain joins TRBV5-1 to TRBJ1-1; D gene unclear. CDR3 DNA: TGCGCCAGCAGCTTGGGCCAGGCCTCCCGATTGAACACTGAAGCTTTCTTT. It yields the protein CASSLGQASRLNTEAFF. Full variable domain (missing parts from reference TRBV5-1 and TRBJ1-1): KAGVTQTPRYLIKTRGQQVTLSCSPISGHRSVSWYQQTPGQGLQFLFEYFSETQRNKGNFPGRFSGRQFSNSRSEMNVSTLELGDSALYLCASSLGQASRLNTEAFFGQGTRLTVV.